This TCR beta chain was retrieved from a study of blood T cell repertoires in COVID-19. Looking at the study overall: Collection of acute and convalescent COVID-19 samples took place in the United States, Italy and Spain.

Sequencing used immunoSEQ multiplex PCR; TCRdb keeps in-frame clones, though not all of them. The sample has 120,000 to 150,000 clones, roughly 80% seen once. CDR3 length: 15 amino acids. Germline V gene data show CDR1 as LGHDT and CDR2 as YNNKEL (reference sequence). Trimming removed 1 base from V and 3 bases from J, with 11 bases in between. This rearrangement joins TRBV3-1 (or the pseudogene TRBV3-2) to TRBJ2-3, with D perhaps TRBD2 (6 bases). The sample was peripheral blood. The origin of this receptor is a man in his fifties with acute or convalescent COVID-19. In nucleotides, the CDR3 is TGTGCCAGCAGCCAAGGCAGGCGGGGTACAGATACGCAGTATTTT. It codes for CASSQGRRGTDTQYF.